These 7 T cell receptor beta chains came from one sample sequenced in a study of lymphopenia after photon versus proton radiotherapy. This table comes from immunoSEQ multiplex PCR, and its TCRdb copy is limited to in-frame clones, with some not included. The data hold 6,500 to 8,000 clones, with over 85% observed a single time. The sequences come from peripheral blood, collected from a patient treated with photon-based radiotherapy. Receptor source: a man in his 60s with cholangiocarcinoma.

The rearrangement joins TRBV27 to TRBJ1-1; a possible D gene is TRBD1 (5 bases). V shed 4 bases and J shed 6 bases, with 18 bases lying between them. CDR1 is MNHEY and CDR2 is SMNVEV in the germline V gene (reference sequence). CDR3 length: 15 amino acids. CDR3 sequence: CASSSDPGGRAEAFF. CDR3 DNA sequence: TGTGCCAGCAGTTCCGACCCCGGGGGGAGGGCTGAAGCTTTCTTT.

This chain uses TRBV18 with TRBJ2-7; 13 bases are a match to TRBD2. V shed 2 bases, J shed 7 bases, and the junction held 5 bases outside the gene matches. CDR1 is KGHSH, CDR2 LQKENI, per germline. The CDR3 is 15 residues long. The CDR3 sequence: CASSPGLAGVGEQYF. The CDR3 DNA reads as TGTGCCAGCTCACCAGGACTAGCGGGAGTGGGGGAGCAGTACTTC. Based on the CDR3 plus reference TRBV18 and TRBJ2-7, the full variable domain is NAGVMQNPRHLVRRRGQEARLRCSPMKGHSHVYWYRQLPEEGLKFMVYLQKENIIDESGMPKERFSAEFPKEGPSILRIQQVVRGDSAAYFCASSPGLAGVGEQYFGPGTRLTVT.

The chain combines TRBV4-1 with TRBJ1-5; unclear D gene. This CDR3 spans 16 amino acids. Trimming took 0 bases from V and 4 from J, leaving 13 bases between them. Per germline, CDR1 MGHRA and CDR2 YSYEKL. The CDR3 DNA reads as TGCGCCAGCAGCCAAGATTTGGACGCGTCAAATCAGCCCCAGCATTTT. It codes for CASSQDLDASNQPQHF.

This chain connects TRBV12-5 to TRBJ2-5; weak D call: TRBD2 (5 bases). V lost 10 bases and J lost 1, with 13 bases in between. CDR1 and CDR2 from the germline V gene are LGHNT and FRNRAP. This CDR3 region has 13 residues. This CDR3 is CATTLEGQETQYF. CDR3 in DNA: TGTGCTACCACCCTCGAGGGCCAAGAGACCCAGTACTTC.

The chain employs TRBV7-2 and TRBJ1-1, with D possibly being TRBD1 (6 bases). V was clipped by 3 bases and J by 5 bases, with 16 bases between them. CDR1 is SGHTA, CDR2 FQGNSA, per germline. This CDR3 spans 15 amino acids. The CDR3 loop reads CASSFKGGDGTEAFF. CDR3 in DNA: TGTGCCAGCAGCTTCAAAGGGGGAGATGGAACTGAAGCTTTCTTT.

This chain links TRBV27 with TRBJ2-1; D is perhaps TRBD2 (6 bases). V was shortened by 4 bases and J by 7 bases, with 23 bases between the two germline ends. CDR1 is MNHEY and CDR2 is SMNVEV in the germline V gene (reference sequence). The CDR3 is 17 amino acids. CDR3 coding DNA: TGTGCCAGCAGTTCTACCCTCACGGCCCTCCGGGGGAATGAGCAGTTCTTC. It translates to CASSSTLTALRGNEQFF.

V gene TRBV29-1 combines with J gene TRBJ1-1, with TRBD1 matching 8 bases. The germline CDR1 and CDR2 sequences are SQVTM and ANQGSEA. Trimming removed 5 bases from V and 2 bases from J; junction bases left unmatched: 10. The CDR3 covers 15 residues. The CDR3 DNA is TGCAGCGTTACTTCCAACAGGGGGAGCAACACTGAAGCTTTCTTT. It translates to CSVTSNRGSNTEAFF.